The 21 T cell receptor beta chains below all came from one sample that was sequenced in a study of post-analysis software for immune sequencing data. General observations from the study: Controls showed lower frequencies than patients for roughly five TRBV segments, and TRBV5-6, TRBV5-1 and TRBV20-1 were among these.

Included in the TCR beta cDNA libraries were unique molecular identifiers. TCRdb recomputed calls from the PCR reads with MiXCR, one row per CDR3 protein. The table records 430,000 or so distinct CDR3 sequences, 35% to 45% of them present only once. The antigens of these receptors remain unknown. The source material was blood. Source of these receptors: a girl aged 2 to 9 with multiple sclerosis.

The chain carries TRBV29-1 and TRBJ2-7; 16 bases are shared with TRBD2. The CDR3 runs 19 residues. CDR1 and CDR2 from the germline V gene are SQVTM and ANQGSEA. The V gene end was trimmed by 4 bases and the J gene end by 4 bases; junction bases not matched to a gene: 16. The DNA for the CDR3 is TGCAGCGTTGTACCCGGTGTGGGACTAGCGGGAGGGAAAGCTTACGAGCAGTACTTC. It specifies CSVVPGVGLAGGKAYEQYF.

This clonotype appeared a few times. Given a much more abundant clone one base away, this may be a read error. The chain links TRBV29-1 to TRBJ1-2, with TRBD1 identical over 7 bases. V shed 3 bases, J shed 6 bases, and the junction held 19 bases outside the gene matches. Germline CDR1 is SQVTM and CDR2 is ANQGSEA. The CDR3 is made up of 17 amino acids. CDR3 sequence reads: CSVDTETGYTSNHGYTF. CDR3 DNA sequence: TGCAGCGTTGATACTGAGACAGGGTACACCTCAAACCATGGCTACACCTTC. Filled out from reference TRBV29-1 and TRBJ1-2, the complete variable domain reads SAVISQKPSRDICQRGTSLTIQCQVDSQVTMMFWYRQQPGQSLTLIATANQGSEATYESGFVIDKFPISRPNLTFSTLTVSNMSPEDSSIYLCSVDTETGYTSNHGYTFGSGTRLTVV.

V and J are TRBV29-1 and TRBJ2-1, with 7 bases lining up with TRBD1. The CDR3 runs 14 residues. The germline V gene has CDR1 SQVTM and CDR2 ANQGSEA. V shed 7 bases and J 2 bases; nucleotides not matched to a gene: 8. The CDR3: CSAAVGTAYNEQFF. DNA of the CDR3: TGCAGCGCCGCCGTAGGGACAGCCTACAATGAGCAGTTCTTC.

This rearrangement joins TRBV20-1 to TRBJ1-2; D possibly corresponds to TRBD1 (5 bases). V lost 0 bases and J 11 bases, leaving 16 bases between the germline ends. CDR3 length equals 13 residues. From germline, CDR1 is DFQATT and CDR2 SNEGSKA (reference sequence). CDR3 region: CSARDGTKVKYTF. The CDR3 bases are TGCAGTGCTAGAGACGGGACGAAGGTAAAATACACCTTC.

The chain recombines TRBV5-1 with TRBJ2-4; unclear D gene. Germline CDR1 reads SGHRS; CDR2 reads YFSETQ. This CDR3 spans 15 amino acids. The V end was cut by 3 bases, the J end by 0 bases, with 10 bases between. CDR3 residues: CASSSVPVAKNIQYF. The CDR3 DNA sequence: TGCGCCAGCAGCTCGGTCCCTGTAGCCAAAAACATTCAGTACTTC. Full variable domain (rest looked up from reference TRBV5-1 and TRBJ2-4): KAGVTQTPRYLIKTRGQQVTLSCSPISGHRSVSWYQQTPGQGLQFLFEYFSETQRNKGNFPGRFSGRQFSNSRSEMNVSTLELGDSALYLCASSSVPVAKNIQYFGAGTRLSVL.

The table lists this clonotype with many counts. V gene TRBV12-3 or TRBV12-4 combines with J gene TRBJ2-3; D is unresolved. The CDR3 contains 18 residues. The germline V and J ends were trimmed by 6 bases and 2 bases, with 24 bases remaining between them. The CDR3 is CASRPTRVGWQNTDTQYF. Here the CDR3 DNA reads TGTGCCAGCAGACCCACCCGGGTTGGCTGGCAGAACACAGATACGCAGTATTTT.

This chain joins TRBV5-1 and TRBJ1-2, with D possibly matching TRBD1 (6 bases). The CDR3 is 15 amino acids. V was trimmed by 4 bases and J by 8 bases, leaving 21 bases between them. Germline V gives CDR1 SGHRS, CDR2 YFSETQ. The chain's CDR3 is CASSPQPRGGYGYTF. The CDR3 DNA reads TGCGCCAGCAGCCCACAGCCAAGGGGGGGATACGGCTACACCTTC.

The CDR3 is CSARDRLVGNEQFF. For the CDR3, the DNA is TGCAGTGCTAGAGATCGGCTAGTTGGCAATGAGCAGTTCTTC. The chain employs TRBV20-1 and TRBJ2-1, with unresolved D. The ends were cut back, 0 bases at V and 6 bases at J, with 12 bases in the middle. The CDR3 runs to 14 residues. CDR1 and CDR2 (germline): DFQATT, SNEGSKA (reference sequence).

This clonotype occurred a few times. This chain links TRBV5-1 with TRBJ2-2, with D possibly called TRBD1 or TRBD2 (5 bases each). The germline V gene has CDR1 SGHRS and CDR2 YFSETQ. This CDR3 is 18 amino acids long. V lost 0 bases and J 0 bases, leaving 15 bases between the germline ends. CDR3 DNA sequence: TGCGCCAGCAGCTTGGCCGGGCAAGGGACGGCGAACACCGGGGAGCTGTTTTTT. Translated, it gives CASSLAGQGTANTGELFF.

The V and J genes are TRBV20-1 and TRBJ2-5, with 11 bases fitting TRBD2. Trimming at V came to 4 bases and at J to 1 base, leaving 5 bases not matched to a gene. Germline CDR1 reads DFQATT; CDR2 reads SNEGSKA (reference sequence). CDR3 length: 15 residues. CDR3 amino acids: CSATQLAGVQETQYF. The DNA for the CDR3 is TGCAGTGCTACCCAACTAGCGGGGGTCCAAGAGACCCAGTACTTC.

This clonotype turned up a few times. This chain's CDR3 is CAISESLGVNQPQHF. CDR3 nucleotide sequence: TGTGCCATCAGTGAGTCGCTGGGAGTCAATCAGCCCCAGCATTTT. J is TRBJ1-5 and V is TRBV10-3; D ambiguous. Trimming stripped 0 bases from V and 3 bases from J, with 9 bases between. This CDR3 region has 15 residues. Germline-derived CDR1 and CDR2 are ENHRY and SYGVKD.

This sequence joins TRBV4-1 and TRBJ1-2, with D perhaps matching TRBD1 (5 bases). The length of the CDR3 is 16 residues. Trimming took off 0 bases at V and 8 bases at J, with 19 bases between the two ends. Germline CDR1 reads MGHRA; CDR2 reads YSYEKL. Here the CDR3 reads CASSQDLGGLPGGYTF. The CDR3 DNA reads TGCGCCAGCAGCCAAGATTTGGGGGGACTTCCTGGAGGCTACACCTTC.

V gene TRBV27 combines with J gene TRBJ2-3; 9 bases line up with TRBD2. V dropped 3 bases and J dropped 3; count of bases not matched to a gene: 4. CDR1 and CDR2 (germline): MNHEY, SMNVEV (reference sequence). The CDR3 totals 15 residues. CDR3 residues: CASSLDSGRTDTQYF. The CDR3 DNA follows: TGTGCCAGCAGTTTGGATAGCGGGAGAACAGATACGCAGTATTTT.

This clonotype was seen more than once but under ten times. This sequence joins TRBV5-1 and TRBJ2-5, with D unresolved. The J call may not be correct, given that the DNA end is closer to TRBJ2-7. This CDR3 has 12 amino acids. Per germline, CDR1 SGHRS and CDR2 YFSETQ. CDR3 residues: CASSSFLGEQYF. In DNA form, the CDR3 reads TGCGCCAGCAGCTCTTTCCTCGGCGAGCAGTACTTC.

This clonotype has only a few counts. At one boundary the junction diverges from the germline segment, which might be a read error. The chain recombines TRBV7-7 with TRBJ2-1; 10 nucleotides line up with TRBD2. CDR1 and CDR2 (germline): SSHAT, FNYEAQ (reference sequence). The CDR3 is 15 residues long. The CDR3 is CASSLMASGSNEQFF. As DNA, the CDR3 is TGTGCTAGCAGCTTAATGGCTAGCGGGAGTAATGAGCAGTTCTTC.

The V gene is TRBV28, the J gene TRBJ2-3; D possibly corresponds to TRBD1 (6 bases). Per the germline V gene, CDR1 is MDHEN and CDR2 is SYDVKM. Trimming took off 10 bases at V and 2 bases at J, with 13 bases between the two ends. The CDR3 runs 13 residues. This chain's CDR3 is CANGRQDTDTQYF. The CDR3 region has the DNA TGTGCCAACGGGCGACAGGACACAGATACGCAGTATTTT.

As concerns this clonotype: A junction boundary mismatches the germline segment, possibly from a read error. The gene calls are TRBV12-3 or TRBV12-4 and TRBJ1-5; D remains ambiguous. The CDR3 is 15 residues long. CDR3 DNA: TGTACCAGCAGCCCCCGGGAAGGGCCCAATCAGCCCCAGCATTTT. This encodes CTSSPREGPNQPQHF.

In this sample, this clonotype turned up a few times. This chain links TRBV28 with TRBJ2-3, with D unclear. V was clipped by 6 bases and J by 4 bases, with 8 bases between them. The CDR3 is made up of 12 amino acids. Germline V gene lookup returns CDR1 MDHEN and CDR2 SYDVKM. As DNA, the CDR3 is TGTGCCAGCAGCCCGACCCCAGATACGCAGTATTTT. This codes for CASSPTPDTQYF.

This sequence joins TRBV11-2 and TRBJ1-5; possible D gene TRBD1, 5 bases. V lost 2 bases to trimming and J lost 7 bases, with 12 bases between them. This CDR3 has 14 residues. From germline, CDR1 is SGHAT and CDR2 FQNNGV. CDR3 bases: TGTGCCAGCAGCTTACTCAGGGACGGGCAGCCCCAGCATTTT. It specifies CASSLLRDGQPQHF.

The gene calls are TRBV12-5 and TRBJ2-1; 11 nucleotides agree with TRBD2. CDR3 length: 17 residues. Germline V CDR1 and CDR2: LGHNT, FRNRAP. V was pared by 5 bases and J by 4 bases, with 10 bases of the junction left unmatched. CDR3 DNA: TGTGCTAGTGGTGATGGACTAGCGGGTATAACTTACAATGAGCAGTTCTTC. Protein product: CASGDGLAGITYNEQFF.

The chain combines TRBV7-2 with TRBJ2-1; D gene ambiguous. Trimming cost V 0 bases and J 8 bases, with 8 bases left between them. This CDR3 has 13 amino acids. Germline CDR1 and CDR2: SGHTA and FQGNSA. CDR3 in DNA: TGTGCCAGCAGCTTAGCCCGGAAACATGAGCAGTTCTTC. Translation gives CASSLARKHEQFF. Combining the CDR3 with reference TRBV7-2 and TRBJ2-1 gives the whole variable domain GAGVSQSPSNKVTEKGKDVELRCDPISGHTALYWYRQSLGQGLEFLIYFQGNSAPDKSGLPSDRFSAERTGGSVSTLTIQRTQQEDSAVYLCASSLARKHEQFFGPGTRLTVL.